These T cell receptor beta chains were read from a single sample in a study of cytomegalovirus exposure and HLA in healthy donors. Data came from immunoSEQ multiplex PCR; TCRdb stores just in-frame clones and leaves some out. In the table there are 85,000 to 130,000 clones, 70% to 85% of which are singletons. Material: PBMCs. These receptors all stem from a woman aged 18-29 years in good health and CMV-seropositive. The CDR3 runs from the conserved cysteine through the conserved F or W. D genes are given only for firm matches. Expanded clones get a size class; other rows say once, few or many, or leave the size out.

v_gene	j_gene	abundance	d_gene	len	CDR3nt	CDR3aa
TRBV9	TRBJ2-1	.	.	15	TGTGCCAGCAGCCTCGCCCCAGGGTGGATGTATGAGCAGTTCTTC	CASSLAPGWMYEQFF
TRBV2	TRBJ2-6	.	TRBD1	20	TGTGCCAGCAGCCACCCAGGACAGGCCTTTAAAGGGTCTGGGGCCAACGTCCTGACTTTC	CASSHPGQAFKGSGANVLTF
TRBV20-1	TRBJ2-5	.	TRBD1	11	TGCAGTGCTAGAGATCTCGACAGGGGTTACTTC	CSARDLDRGYF
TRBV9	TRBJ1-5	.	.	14	TGTGCCAGCAGCCCGGGGGGGTCTGGTCAGCCCCAGCATTTT	CASSPGGSGQPQHF
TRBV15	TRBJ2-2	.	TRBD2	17	TGTGCCACCAGCAGAATTCCGGGACTAGCGATGCCCGGGGAGCTGTTTTTT	CATSRIPGLAMPGELFF
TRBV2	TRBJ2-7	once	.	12	TGTGCCAGCAGCGGGGACTCCTACGAGCAGTACTTC	CASSGDSYEQYF
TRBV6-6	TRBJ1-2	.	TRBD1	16	TGTGCCAGCCGTTGGGATGGGGACAGGGGGTACTATGGCTACACCTTC	CASRWDGDRGYYGYTF
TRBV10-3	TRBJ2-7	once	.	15	TGTGCCATCAGTGAGTCGAGCAGTGAGGGCTGGAAGCAGTACTTC	CAISESSSEGWKQYF
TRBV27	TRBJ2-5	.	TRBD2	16	TGTGCCAGCAGTTTAAGTACTAGCGGGAGTCGAGAGACCCAGTACTTC	CASSLSTSGSRETQYF
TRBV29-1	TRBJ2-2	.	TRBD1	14	TGCAGCACTGGGACAGGGGCTAACACCGGGGAGCTGTTTTTT	CSTGTGANTGELFF
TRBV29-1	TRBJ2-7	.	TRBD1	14	TGCAGCGTTGAAGGATCAGGGGGAAGCTACGAGCAGTACTTC	CSVEGSGGSYEQYF
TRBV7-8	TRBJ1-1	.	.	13	TGTGCCAGCAGCTTAGCGGGGGCCACTGAAGCTTTCTTT	CASSLAGATEAFF
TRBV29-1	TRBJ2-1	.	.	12	TGCAGCGTTGGAGGAGGGGGCGGTGAGCAGTTCTTC	CSVGGGGGEQFF
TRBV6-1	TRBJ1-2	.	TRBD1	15	TGTGCCAGCAGTAATTCCGGGACAGGGGTCTATGGCTACACCTTC	CASSNSGTGVYGYTF
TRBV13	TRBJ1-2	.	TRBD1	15	TGTGCCAGCAGCTTAGGTACAGGGGAGGTCTATGGCTACACCTTC	CASSLGTGEVYGYTF
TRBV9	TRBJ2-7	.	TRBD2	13	TGTGCCAGCAGCGTTGGCGGGAGCGACGAGCAGTACTTC	CASSVGGSDEQYF
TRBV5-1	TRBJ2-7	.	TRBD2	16	TGCGCCAGCACCCCGGACGGCGGGAGGGTGTCCTACGAGCAGTACTTC	CASTPDGGRVSYEQYF
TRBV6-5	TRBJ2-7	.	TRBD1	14	TGTGCCAGCAGTCAAAGGGACAGGGGTTACGAGCAGTACTTC	CASSQRDRGYEQYF
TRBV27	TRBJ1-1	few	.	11	TGTGCCAGCAGCCAAGGGGCGGAAGCTTTCTTT	CASSQGAEAFF
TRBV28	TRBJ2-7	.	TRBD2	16	TGTGCCAGCAGATCCAATATAGCGGGGAGTTTCTACGAGCAGTACTTC	CASRSNIAGSFYEQYF
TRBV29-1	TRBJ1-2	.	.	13	TGCAGCGTTGAACCCGGGAGCTACTATGGCTACACCTTC	CSVEPGSYYGYTF
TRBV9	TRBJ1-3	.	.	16	TGTGCCAGCAGCGTAGCATCACAGGTGGCTGGAAACACCATATATTTT	CASSVASQVAGNTIYF
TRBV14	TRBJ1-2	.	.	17	TGTGCCAGCACCCAAGATTCAGTGGGTTCGACTTCCTATGGCTACACCTTC	CASTQDSVGSTSYGYTF
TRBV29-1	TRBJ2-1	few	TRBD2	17	TGCAGCGTTGAAGATAAGGGGGGACTAGCGGGCTACAATGAGCAGTTCTTC	CSVEDKGGLAGYNEQFF
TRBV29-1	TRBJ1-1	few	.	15	TGCAGCGTTGAAGATCTTACAGGGAGAAACACTGAAGCTTTCTTT	CSVEDLTGRNTEAFF
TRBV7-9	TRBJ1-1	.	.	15	TGTGCCAGCAGCTTAGAGGGGCTACAGGGTGCTGAAGCTTTCTTT	CASSLEGLQGAEAFF
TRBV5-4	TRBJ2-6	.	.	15	TGTGCCAGCAGCTTGACATCCTCTGGGGCCAACGTCCTGACTTTC	CASSLTSSGANVLTF
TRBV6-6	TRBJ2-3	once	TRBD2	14	TGTGCCAGCAGTTCGCGGGGGGGCACAGATACGCAGTATTTT	CASSSRGGTDTQYF
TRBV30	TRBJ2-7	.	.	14	TGTGCCTGGAACACGGCCCGGAGCTCCTACGAGCAGTACTTC	CAWNTARSSYEQYF
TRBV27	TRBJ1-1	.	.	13	TGTGCCAGCAGCCCACTTATGAACACTGAAGCTTTCTTT	CASSPLMNTEAFF
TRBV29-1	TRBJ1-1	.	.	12	TGCAGCGCCACTACAGGGTCCACTGAAGCTTTCTTT	CSATTGSTEAFF
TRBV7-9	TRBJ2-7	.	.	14	TGTGCCAGCAGCAAAAAGGAGTCCTCCTACGAGCAGTACTTC	CASSKKESSYEQYF
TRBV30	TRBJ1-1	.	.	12	TGTGCCTGGATTAGGGGGACGACTGAAGCTTTCTTT	CAWIRGTTEAFF
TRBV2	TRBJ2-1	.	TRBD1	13	TGTGCCAGCGGGGGACAGGCCTACAATGAGCAGTTCTTC	CASGGQAYNEQFF
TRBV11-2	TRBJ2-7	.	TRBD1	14	TGTGCCAGCAGCTTGGGACAGGGGAACTACGAGCAGTACTTC	CASSLGQGNYEQYF
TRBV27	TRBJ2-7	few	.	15	TGTGCCAGCAGGGGATTAAAGGGAGGTTTCCACGAGCAGTACTTC	CASRGLKGGFHEQYF
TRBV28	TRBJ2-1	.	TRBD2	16	TGTGCCAGCAGTTTGTGGACTAGCGGGAATAGTGGTGAGCAGTTCTTC	CASSLWTSGNSGEQFF
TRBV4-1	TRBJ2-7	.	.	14	TGCGCCAGCAGCCGGACTATGGGTTTCTACGAGCAGTACTTC	CASSRTMGFYEQYF
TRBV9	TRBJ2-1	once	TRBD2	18	TGTGCCAGCAGCGTAGAAGGGTCTAGCGGGACTCCCTACAATGAGCAGTTCTTC	CASSVEGSSGTPYNEQFF
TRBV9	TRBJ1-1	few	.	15	TGTGCCAGCAGCGTAGGGGCAGGGATGAACACTGAAGCTTTCTTT	CASSVGAGMNTEAFF
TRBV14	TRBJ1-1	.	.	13	TGTGCCAGCAGCCAAGAAGGGAGCACTGAAGCTTTCTTT	CASSQEGSTEAFF
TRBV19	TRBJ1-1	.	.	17	TGTGCCAGTAGTATTTCGCAGATGAGGAACCGATTCGCTGAAGCTTTCTTT	CASSISQMRNRFAEAFF
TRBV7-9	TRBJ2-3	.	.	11	TGTGCCAGCAGCCGCGTGGATACGCAGTATTTT	CASSRVDTQYF
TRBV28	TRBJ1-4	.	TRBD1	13	TGTGCCAGCAGTTTAGACAGGGTTGGAAAACTGTTTTTT	CASSLDRVGKLFF
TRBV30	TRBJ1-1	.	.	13	TGTGCCTGGAAGGTCGGGGGGAACACTGAAGCTTTCTTT	CAWKVGGNTEAFF
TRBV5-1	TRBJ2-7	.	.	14	TGCGCCAGCAGCTTGGCCGTTGGGCCTTACGAGCAGTACTTC	CASSLAVGPYEQYF
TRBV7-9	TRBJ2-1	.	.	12	TGTGCCAGCAGCTTATCAACTAGCGAGCAGTTCTTC	CASSLSTSEQFF
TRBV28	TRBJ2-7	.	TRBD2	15	TGTGCCAGCATCGAGCGGGGGACCTTGTCCTACGAGCAGTACTTC	CASIERGTLSYEQYF
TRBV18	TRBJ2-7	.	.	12	TGTGCCAGCTCACTCAGAACCTACGAGCAGTACTTC	CASSLRTYEQYF
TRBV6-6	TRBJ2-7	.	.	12	TGTGCCAGCAGTTACTCCTCTAGGGAGCAGTACTTC	CASSYSSREQYF
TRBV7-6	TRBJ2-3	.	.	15	TGTGCCAGCAGCTTAATCGGGAGCGATGCAGATACGCAGTATTTT	CASSLIGSDADTQYF